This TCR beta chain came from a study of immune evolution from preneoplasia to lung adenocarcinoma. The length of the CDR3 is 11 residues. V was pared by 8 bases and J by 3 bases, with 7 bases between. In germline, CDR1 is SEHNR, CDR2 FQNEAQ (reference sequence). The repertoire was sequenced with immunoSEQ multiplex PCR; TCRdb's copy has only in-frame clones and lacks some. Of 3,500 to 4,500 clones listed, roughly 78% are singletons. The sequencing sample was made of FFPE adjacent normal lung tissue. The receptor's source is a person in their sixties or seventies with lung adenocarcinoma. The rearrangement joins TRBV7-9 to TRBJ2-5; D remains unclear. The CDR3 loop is CASETKETQYF. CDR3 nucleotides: TGTGCCAGCGAGACCAAAGAGACCCAGTACTTC.